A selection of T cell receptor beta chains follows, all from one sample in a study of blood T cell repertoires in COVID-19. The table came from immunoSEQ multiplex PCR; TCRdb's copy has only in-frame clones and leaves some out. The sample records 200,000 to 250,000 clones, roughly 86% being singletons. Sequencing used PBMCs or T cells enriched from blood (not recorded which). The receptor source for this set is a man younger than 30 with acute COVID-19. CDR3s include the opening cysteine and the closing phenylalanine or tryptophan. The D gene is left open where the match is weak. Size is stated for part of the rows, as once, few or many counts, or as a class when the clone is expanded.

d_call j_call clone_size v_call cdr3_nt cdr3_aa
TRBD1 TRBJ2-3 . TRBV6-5 TGTGCCAGCAGTACTAGGACAGGGGGAGATACGCAGTATTTT CASSTRTGGDTQYF
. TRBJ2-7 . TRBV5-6 TGTGCCAGCAGCTTAGTCACCAGACTCAACTACGAGCAGTACTTC CASSLVTRLNYEQYF
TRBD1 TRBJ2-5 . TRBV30 TGTGCCTGGAGTGTATCCCGGACAGGGCCCCTCCAAGAGACCCAGTACTTC CAWSVSRTGPLQETQYF
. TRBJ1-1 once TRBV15 TGTGCCACCAGCATAGAGACAACCGCAGGGGAGCAGAACACTGAAGCTTTCTTT CATSIETTAGEQNTEAFF
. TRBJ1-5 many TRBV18 TGTGCCAGCTCAGAGACTGCAAAAAATCAGCCCCAGCATTTT CASSETAKNQPQHF
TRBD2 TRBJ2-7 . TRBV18 TGTGCCAGCTCACCACCGGGACTAGCGGGAGGGTACGAGCAGTACTTC CASSPPGLAGGYEQYF
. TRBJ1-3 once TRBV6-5 TGTGCCAGCAGTTCGCAGGGTCACACCATATATTTT CASSSQGHTIYF
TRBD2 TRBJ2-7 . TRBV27 TGTGCCAGCAGTCCCCGAGGGACTAGCGGGAGAGTTCTCTACGAGCAGTACTTC CASSPRGTSGRVLYEQYF
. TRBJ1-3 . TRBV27 TGTGCCAGCAGTTCAGGGGTCGGAAACACCATATATTTT CASSSGVGNTIYF
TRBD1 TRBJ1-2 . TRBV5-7 TGTGCCAGCAGCTTAGATTCCCGGGACAGACACTATGGCTACACCTTC CASSLDSRDRHYGYTF